The clone carrying this T cell receptor (beta chain) was detected once. The target antigen is unknown. V lost 3 bases and J 0 bases, leaving 10 bases between the germline ends. Per germline, CDR1 SGHKS and CDR2 YYEKEE (reference sequence). The CDR3 runs 14 residues. Method: immunoSEQ multiplex PCR; TCRdb's copy keeps in-frame clones and lacks some. The sample lists about 1 million clones, 60% to 80% occurring once. This sample was taken from a study of shared clonotypes between healthy human individuals. Study results and limitations: The sharing of 4.5% to 5% of naive CD4 clonotypes was seen across a handful of donors.

Sample: memory CD4+ T cells sorted from blood. The subset: CD45RA-negative fraction. The chain links TRBV5-5 to TRBJ2-7; D unresolved. This clonotype was obtained from a man younger than 35 in good health. This CDR3 is CASSSGRSSYEQYF. In DNA, the CDR3 is TGTGCCAGCAGCTCTGGACGCAGCTCCTACGAGCAGTACTTC.